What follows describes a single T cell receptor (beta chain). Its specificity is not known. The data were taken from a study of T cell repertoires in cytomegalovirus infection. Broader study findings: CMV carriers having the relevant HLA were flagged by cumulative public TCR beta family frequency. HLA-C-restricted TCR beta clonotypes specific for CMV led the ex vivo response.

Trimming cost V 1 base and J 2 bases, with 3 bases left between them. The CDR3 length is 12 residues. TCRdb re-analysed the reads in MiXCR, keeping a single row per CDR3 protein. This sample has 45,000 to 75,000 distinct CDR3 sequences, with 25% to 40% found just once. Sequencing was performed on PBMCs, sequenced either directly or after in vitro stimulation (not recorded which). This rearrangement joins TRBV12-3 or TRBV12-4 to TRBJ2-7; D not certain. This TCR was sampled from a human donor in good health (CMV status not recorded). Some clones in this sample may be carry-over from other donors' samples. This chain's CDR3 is CASSLGAYEQYF. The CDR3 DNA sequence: TGTGCCAGCAGTTTAGGGGCCTACGAGCAGTACTTC.